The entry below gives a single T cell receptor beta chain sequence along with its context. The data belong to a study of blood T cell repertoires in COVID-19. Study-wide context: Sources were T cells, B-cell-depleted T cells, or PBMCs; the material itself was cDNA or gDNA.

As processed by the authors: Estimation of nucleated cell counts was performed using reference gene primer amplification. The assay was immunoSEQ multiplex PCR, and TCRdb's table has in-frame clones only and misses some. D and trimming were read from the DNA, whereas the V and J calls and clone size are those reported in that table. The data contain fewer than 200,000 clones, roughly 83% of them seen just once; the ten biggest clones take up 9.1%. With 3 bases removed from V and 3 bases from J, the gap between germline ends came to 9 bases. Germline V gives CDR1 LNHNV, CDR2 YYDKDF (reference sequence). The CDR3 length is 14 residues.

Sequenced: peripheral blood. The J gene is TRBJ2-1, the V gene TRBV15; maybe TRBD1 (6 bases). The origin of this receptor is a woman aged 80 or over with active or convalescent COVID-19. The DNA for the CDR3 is TGTGCCACCAGCAGTAGGACAGACTACAATGAGCAGTTCTTC. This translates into CATSSRTDYNEQFF.